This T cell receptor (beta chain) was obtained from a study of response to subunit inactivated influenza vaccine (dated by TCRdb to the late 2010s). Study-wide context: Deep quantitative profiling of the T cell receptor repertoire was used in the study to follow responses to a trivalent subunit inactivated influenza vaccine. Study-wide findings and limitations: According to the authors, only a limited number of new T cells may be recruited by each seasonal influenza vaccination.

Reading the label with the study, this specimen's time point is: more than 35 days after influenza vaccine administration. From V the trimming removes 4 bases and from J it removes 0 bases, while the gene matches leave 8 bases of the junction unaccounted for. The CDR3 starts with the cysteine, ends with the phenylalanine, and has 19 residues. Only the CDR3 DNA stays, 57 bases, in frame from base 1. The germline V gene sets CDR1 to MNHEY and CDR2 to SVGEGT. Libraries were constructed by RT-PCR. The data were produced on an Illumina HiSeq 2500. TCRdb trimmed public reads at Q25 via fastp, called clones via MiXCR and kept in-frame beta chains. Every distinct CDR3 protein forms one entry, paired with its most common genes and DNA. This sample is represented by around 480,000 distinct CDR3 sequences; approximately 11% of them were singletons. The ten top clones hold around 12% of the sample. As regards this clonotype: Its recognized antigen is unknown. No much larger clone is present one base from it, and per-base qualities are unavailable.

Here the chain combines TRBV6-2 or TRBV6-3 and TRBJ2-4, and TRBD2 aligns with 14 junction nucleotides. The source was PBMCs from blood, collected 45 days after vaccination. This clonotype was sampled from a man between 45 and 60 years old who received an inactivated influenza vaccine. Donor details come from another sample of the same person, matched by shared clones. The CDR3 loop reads CASSWTSGRSLLAKNIQYF. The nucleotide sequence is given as TGTGCCAGCAGTTGGACTAGCGGGAGGTCCCTTCTAGCCAAAAACATTCAGTACTTC.